A selection of T cell receptor beta chains follows, all from one sample in a study of T cell responses to AZD1222 COVID-19 vaccine. Repertoires were generated with immunoSEQ multiplex PCR, while TCRdb's copy carries only in-frame clones and drops some. This table holds about 140,000 clones, 85% to 95% found once. This material consisted of peripheral blood, taken after recovery from COVID-19. The receptors derive from an adult who had recovered from COVID-19. The conserved cysteine and the conserved F or W are not part of the CDR3 here. Expanded clones get a size class; other rows say once, few or many, or leave the size out.

ASSLAKLSSYEQY	TRBV5-1	TRBJ2-7	NA
ASSQEEGQGTEKLF	TRBV4-2	TRBJ1-4	NA
ASSGASKETQY	TRBV18	TRBJ2-5	NA
ASSLGADLAGVGTGELF	TRBV5-8	TRBJ2-2	NA
ASSQRQGGYEQY	TRBV13	TRBJ2-7	NA
ASSKKGPYEQY	TRBV21-1	TRBJ2-7	NA
ASSQRSWDSFSPAEAF	TRBV3-1/TRBV3-2	TRBJ1-1	NA
ASSKENYEQY	TRBV18	TRBJ2-7	NA
ATGSPPLYEQY	TRBV28	TRBJ2-7	NA
ASSSGQTWFTDTQY	TRBV3-1/TRBV3-2	TRBJ2-3	NA
ASSILLRGYT	TRBV19	TRBJ1-2	NA
ASSLIGGNYEQY	TRBV27	TRBJ2-7	NA
ASSLREGRGTQY	TRBV5-1	TRBJ2-5	NA
ASSLTFASGNEQF	TRBV7-3	TRBJ2-1	NA
ASSFSKGLYTGELF	TRBV28	TRBJ2-2	NA
ASSSFRLAMSSYEQY	TRBV13	TRBJ2-7	NA
ASSIDKNIQY	TRBV19	TRBJ2-4	NA
ASISPLYEQY	TRBV6-5	TRBJ2-7	NA
ASSLGPREDTGELF	TRBV7-9	TRBJ2-2	NA
ASSTVGPSNTEAF	TRBV9	TRBJ1-1	once
ASSPAVVETQY	TRBV18	TRBJ2-5	NA
ASSTTSGTGAEHRDEQY	TRBV10-2	TRBJ2-7	NA